This T cell receptor beta chain was profiled in a study of CD8 T cells in ankylosing spondylitis. In the case of this clonotype: Its antigen remains unknown.

Findings and caveats of the study: Ankylosing spondylitis blood appeared to be characterized by a TCR beta motif of eight highly homologous variants. Past research had described some motif variants in reactive arthritis synovial fluid and blood.

TCRdb reprocessed the 5' RACE reads with MiXCR, giving one entry per CDR3 protein. The sample has more than 250,000 distinct CDR3 sequences, approximately 8.2% seen once. The specimen was blood, either unsorted or a sorted T cell fraction (not recorded which). This TCR derives from a male donor with ankylosing spondylitis.

In DNA, the CDR3 is TGTGCCAGCAGCTCATATCCTTTCGGGGGAGGATCTCCCGGGGAGCTGTTTTTT. This sequence encodes CASSSYPFGGGSPGELFF. This sequence joins TRBV11-1 and TRBJ2-2, with D tentatively TRBD2 (6 bases). Trimming pared 4 bases from V and 6 bases from J, leaving 24 bases between. Germline V gene lookup returns CDR1 SGHAT and CDR2 FQDESV (reference sequence). The CDR3 has 18 residues.